This TCR beta chain comes out of a study of PD-1 blockade in classical Hodgkin lymphoma. Repertoires were generated with immunoSEQ multiplex PCR, while TCRdb's copy carries only in-frame clones and drops some. Of over 85,000 clones in the sample, approximately 90% are singletons; the top ten hold under 3%. On this clone: The antigen remains undetermined.

The time point here: cycle 4 day 1 (C4D1), after less than seven weeks of nivolumab. There was relapse after autologous stem cell transplantation in every patient, and there was variation in brentuximab vedotin exposure. Patients had relapsed/refractory classical Hodgkin lymphoma with complete response, partial response or progressive disease as best response. General study findings and limits: Whoever responded completely had baseline diversity much like that seen in newly diagnosed patients. Some patients started nivolumab under 1 year after ASCT, and they were excluded.

V was shortened by 3 bases and J by 1 base, with 6 bases between the two germline ends. The CDR3 is 13 residues long. Germline V CDR1 and CDR2: LNHNV, YYDKDF (reference sequence). The sequence came from a human donor with classical Hodgkin lymphoma. This chain connects TRBV15 to TRBJ1-2; no clear D gene. Sample: peripheral blood mononuclear cells (PBMCs), taken before the fourth cycle of nivolumab. The CDR3 nucleotides are TGTGCCACCAGCAGGATAATTAACTATGGCTACACCTTC. Protein sequence: CATSRIINYGYTF.